This TCR beta chain is drawn from a study of shared clonotypes between healthy human individuals. Study-level points and caveats: Despite large depth, sorted-subset datasets appeared incompletely sequenced.

Only in-frame clones appear in the TCRdb table, and some are missing; sequencing was by immunoSEQ multiplex PCR. The table lists about 800,000 clones, 96% of them singletons. This clone came up once. Its antigen is still unknown. Unmatched junction bases numbered 9, after V lost 6 bases and J lost 4 bases. This CDR3 has 15 amino acids. Germline V gene data show CDR1 as MDHEN and CDR2 as SYDVKM. Naivety among CD8 cells was defined by CD45RO negativity and positive CCR7 selection, thereby excluding terminally differentiated effector memory CD45RA+ cells. Source material: naive CD8+ T cells sorted from blood. V usage is TRBV28 and J usage is TRBJ1-5; 7 bases line up with TRBD1. This TCR was sampled from a man aged 30 to 39 in good health. The CDR3 DNA reads TGTGCCAGCAGGGAGTTGGGACAGAATAATCAGCCCCAGCATTTT. Translation gives CASRELGQNNQPQHF.